This T cell receptor beta chain was obtained from a study of metastatic and nonmetastatic thyroid tumors. TCRdb re-clonotyped the PCR reads through MiXCR. Among some 35,000 clones, about 29% were seen once, and the ten largest hold less than 9%. Until they underwent thyroid surgery, no patient had received any treatment. This TCR derives from a female donor with papillary thyroid cancer or a benign thyroid nodule (not recorded which). Some clones in this sample may be carry-over from other donors' samples. Sequenced sample: blood.

CDR3 residues: CASSQGLLEKLFF. CDR3 coding DNA: TGCGCCAGCAGCCAGGGACTCCTTGAAAAACTGTTTTTT. The chain uses TRBV4-1 and TRBJ1-4; D might be TRBD1 (5 bases). CDR1 is MGHRA, CDR2 YSYEKL, per germline. Trimming removed 3 bases from V and 7 bases from J, with 9 bases in between. The CDR3 contains 13 residues.